These T cell receptor beta chains were read from a single sample in a study of shared clonotypes between healthy human individuals. Profiled with immunoSEQ multiplex PCR; TCRdb holds only in-frame clones, not every one. The data contain about 2 million clones, just under 95% of them singletons. The sequencing sample was made of naive CD8+ T cells sorted from blood. The origin of the receptors is a man younger than 35 in good health. The CDR3 runs from the conserved cysteine through the conserved F or W. Fields, in order: D gene, clone size, V gene, J gene, CDR3 DNA, CDR3 protein. A D gene is named only where the DNA matches it firmly. Clone size is not always given. Where it is, it says once, few, many or a class for expanded clones.

.,.,TRBV9,TRBJ1-5,TGTGCCAGCAGCGTAGGTGCAGGAGGCCAGCCCCAGCATTTT,CASSVGAGGQPQHF
.,.,TRBV28,TRBJ1-5,TGTGCCAGCAGTTTCTCCGGGGGTCAGCCCCAGCATTTT,CASSFSGGQPQHF
TRBD2,.,TRBV19,TRBJ2-1,TGTGCCAGTAGTATTCTTAGCGGGAGTATATATGAGCAGTTCTTC,CASSILSGSIYEQFF
TRBD2,.,TRBV29-1,TRBJ2-7,TGCAGCGTCGCTAGCGGGGACGAGCAGTACTTC,CSVASGDEQYF
.,.,TRBV5-8,TRBJ2-3,TGTGCCAGCAGCTTGGTATTAGCGTTGGATACGCAGTATTTT,CASSLVLALDTQYF
TRBD1,.,TRBV15,TRBJ1-3,TGTGCCACCAGCAGAGATACCCTTCAGGGGGTGGGAGGAAACACCATATATTTT,CATSRDTLQGVGGNTIYF
TRBD2,.,TRBV19,TRBJ2-7,TGTGCCAGTAGTATCTCCGGCGGGAGTTCCTACGAGCAGTACTTC,CASSISGGSSYEQYF
.,.,TRBV27,TRBJ1-5,TGTGCCAGCAGTGGACTGGGGGGCGATCAGCCCCAGCATTTT,CASSGLGGDQPQHF
.,.,TRBV27,TRBJ2-3,TGTGCCAGCGGCGTCAGCGGCCGGATGGATACGCAGTATTTT,CASGVSGRMDTQYF
TRBD1,.,TRBV10-2,TRBJ1-6,TGCGCCAGCGCCTCGGGAGAGGGGGCCTCTTTGAGCTCCTATAATTCACCCCTCCACTTT,CASASGEGASLSSYNSPLHF
TRBD2,.,TRBV7-2,TRBJ2-1,TGTGCCAGCAGCCTGCTAGCGGGATACAATGAGCAGTTCTTC,CASSLLAGYNEQFF
.,.,TRBV28,TRBJ2-7,TGTGCCAGCAGTTTGCTCACCGGGGCCTACGAGCAGTACTTC,CASSLLTGAYEQYF
.,.,TRBV4-3,TRBJ1-1,TGCGCCAGCAGCCCTTCCCGGCTTATGGACACTGAAGCTTTCTTT,CASSPSRLMDTEAFF
.,.,TRBV29-1,TRBJ2-5,TGCAGCGTGGACCTAACGCAGTCCCAAGAGACCCAGTACTTC,CSVDLTQSQETQYF
.,.,TRBV4-1,TRBJ2-2,TGCGCCAGCAGCTCACGCAGGGGAGCCGGGGAGCTGTTTTTT,CASSSRRGAGELFF
.,once,TRBV21-1,TRBJ1-2,TGTGCCAGCAGCAAAGTACGGCAGGGAGGATCGTTAGGCTACACCTTC,CASSKVRQGGSLGYTF
TRBD2,.,TRBV7-8,TRBJ2-7,TGTGCCAGCAGCTTACTTGAACTAGCGGCGCCTGGGTACGAGCAGTACTTC,CASSLLELAAPGYEQYF
.,.,TRBV4-1,TRBJ1-1,TGCGCCAGCAGCCATGGCCCAGGGATCACTGAAGCTTTCTTT,CASSHGPGITEAFF
.,.,TRBV1,TRBJ2-1,TGCACCAGCAGCCCCCGGACTAGCGGGAGCGCCGATGAGCAGTTCTTC,CTSSPRTSGSADEQFF
.,.,TRBV2,TRBJ1-3,TGTGCCAGCAGTCCTTCACACGGGTGGAGAGGAAACACCATATATTTT,CASSPSHGWRGNTIYF
.,.,TRBV10-1,TRBJ2-7,TGCGCCAGCAGTGAGGGGCAGGGGCCCTCCTACGAGCAGTACTTC,CASSEGQGPSYEQYF
.,.,TRBV29-1,TRBJ2-1,TGCAGCGTTAGGGGGGACGGGAGCTCCTACAATGAGCAGTTCTTC,CSVRGDGSSYNEQFF
TRBD1,.,TRBV30,TRBJ1-5,TGTGCCTGGAGTCGCAAGGGGGCGCGTCGCAATCAGCCCCAGCATTTT,CAWSRKGARRNQPQHF
.,.,TRBV7-5,TRBJ2-1,TGTGCCAGAAGCGATCCTCACGCCCCAGGGGGATTAATTAATGAGCAGTTCTTC,CARSDPHAPGGLINEQFF
.,.,TRBV7-2,TRBJ2-1,TGTGCCAGCAGCTCCGGACTCGGGCGAAATGAGCAGTTCTTC,CASSSGLGRNEQFF
.,.,TRBV30,TRBJ1-3,TGTGCCTGGAGTGATAAGAGAAACACCATATATTTT,CAWSDKRNTIYF
.,once,TRBV11-2,TRBJ2-7,TGTGCCAGCAGCTTATCCCCCGGTTTTATCTACGAGCAGTACTTC,CASSLSPGFIYEQYF
TRBD1,once,TRBV27,TRBJ2-2,TGTGCCAGCAACCTTATTGGACAGGGAGGCGGGGAGCTGTTTTTT,CASNLIGQGGGELFF
TRBD1,.,TRBV10-3,TRBJ2-6,TGTGCCATCAGTTCCGGACAGGGTATGGGGGCCAACGTCCTGACTTTC,CAISSGQGMGANVLTF
.,.,TRBV30,TRBJ1-4,TGTGCCTGGGCCCATAATTGGGGGCCTAATGAAAAACTGTTTTTT,CAWAHNWGPNEKLFF
.,once,TRBV11-2,TRBJ2-7,TGTGCCAGCAGCTTAGTCGGGGCCTACGAGCAGTACTTC,CASSLVGAYEQYF
.,.,TRBV9,TRBJ2-7,TGTGCCAGCAGCGTAGGGGCAGAAACCTACGAGCAGTACTTC,CASSVGAETYEQYF
TRBD1,.,TRBV5-6,TRBJ1-2,TGTGCCAGCAGCTTGAAAGGGGACAGGTATGGCTACACCTTC,CASSLKGDRYGYTF
.,once,TRBV4-1,TRBJ2-1,TGCGCCAGCAGCGACAGTTGGAATGAGCAGTTCTTC,CASSDSWNEQFF
.,.,TRBV7-8,TRBJ1-1,TGTGCCAGCAGCTCAGGGGCTGAAGCTTTCTTT,CASSSGAEAFF
.,.,TRBV7-9,TRBJ1-2,TGTGCCAGCAGCCCACCGTGGACGGGGCGTTACTATGGCTACACCTTC,CASSPPWTGRYYGYTF
.,.,TRBV9,TRBJ2-5,TGTGCCAGCAGCGTGGGCCCGGGACAAAAGTCCCAGTACTTC,CASSVGPGQKSQYF